The sample holds a few counts of the clone carrying this T cell receptor (beta chain). Its antigen is undetermined. Germline V gene data show CDR1 as LGHDT and CDR2 as YNNKEL (reference sequence). The CDR3 is made up of 14 amino acids. V was clipped by 4 bases and J by 3 bases, with 12 bases between them. This record comes from a study of T-cell memory formation after mild COVID-19. Study in general: Largely, TCR clusters stayed within a single donor. Study findings and constraints: Clonal second-wave expansions that peaked on day 37 had unconfirmed SARS-CoV-2 specificity. Pre-infection memory showed some responding clones, and this suggested that cross-reactive memory joined. Researchers report contracting CD4+ clones mostly in CM and EM, with CD8+ clones in EMRA.

TCRdb called the 5' RACE reads again in MiXCR, with one record for every CDR3 protein. The table lists hundreds of thousands of distinct CDR3 sequences, 15% to 20% of them singletons, with roughly 7.7% in the top ten. Sequences were obtained from PBMCs or a T cell subset sorted from them (not recorded which). The chain links TRBV3-1 to TRBJ1-1; D is unclear. The clonotype originates from an adult woman who had mild COVID-19 (a few samples of this study predate the infection). Cell type and time point are not known. CDR3 DNA: TGTGCCAGCAGCCTGGCCGACGGGTACACTGAAGCTTTCTTT. This translates into CASSLADGYTEAFF.